One and the same sample provided the 14 T cell receptor beta chains below, sequenced in a study of response to subunit inactivated influenza vaccine. Via MiXCR, TCRdb re-called the RT-PCR reads, giving one row per CDR3 protein. The data show over 750,000 distinct CDR3 sequences, 21% seen once. The sample in question was PBMCs from blood, obtained more than 4 days after vaccination. The receptors here all came from a middle-aged man who received an inactivated influenza vaccine.

Points on this clonotype: This may be a read error, as it is one base from a much larger clone. The chain couples TRBV20-1 to TRBJ1-5, with D tentatively TRBD1 (6 bases). Per germline, CDR1 DFQATT and CDR2 SNEGSKA (reference sequence). This CDR3 contains 16 residues. V was cut by 3 bases and J by 2 bases, with 17 bases left in between. CDR3 sequence reads: CSASPTGGIGNQPQHF. CDR3 coding DNA: TGCAGTGCTAGTCCGACAGGTGGCATAGGCAATCAGCCCCAGCATTTT.

The gene calls are TRBV4-3 and TRBJ2-3; TRBD2 aligns across 12 bases. V gave up 5 bases and J gave up 0 bases; unmatched junction bases: 6. In germline, CDR1 is LGHNA, CDR2 YSLEER. The CDR3 is made up of 17 amino acids. CDR3 sequence: CASSELAGGPSTDTQYF. Written as DNA, the CDR3 is TGCGCCAGCAGCGAACTAGCGGGAGGACCTAGCACAGATACGCAGTATTTT.

The table lists this clonotype with a few counts. The gene calls are TRBV15 and TRBJ1-1, with D tentatively TRBD1 (5 bases). Germline values: CDR1 LNHNV, CDR2 YYDKDF (reference sequence). The CDR3 is 14 residues long. Trimming stripped 0 bases from V and 5 bases from J, with 10 bases between. The CDR3 nucleotides are TGTGCCACCAGCAGAGATCGGGGGGGTACTGAAGCTTTCTTT. This encodes CATSRDRGGTEAFF. Combining the CDR3 with reference TRBV15 and TRBJ1-1 gives the whole variable domain DAMVIQNPRYQVTQFGKPVTLSCSQTLNHNVMYWYQQKSSQAPKLLFHYYDKDFNNEADTPDNFQSRRPNTSFCFLDIRSPGLGDTAMYLCATSRDRGGTEAFFGQGTRLTVV.

This chain joins TRBV10-3 and TRBJ2-3; 10 positions match TRBD2. V was clipped by 2 bases and J by 5 bases; unmatched bases: 7. This CDR3 contains 16 residues. CDR1 is ENHRY and CDR2 is SYGVKD in the germline V gene. The CDR3 nucleotides read TGTGCCATCAGTGAGGGGGGACTAGCGTCTGGAGATACGCAGTATTTT. Protein: CAISEGGLASGDTQYF.

Only a few counts were recorded for this clonotype. This chain connects TRBV28 to TRBJ1-2; possible D gene TRBD1, 6 bases. The CDR3 extends over 11 amino acids. Germline CDR1 MDHEN, CDR2 SYDVKM. V gave up 8 bases and J gave up 8 bases, with 12 bases separating them. In DNA form, the CDR3 reads TGTGCCAGCGGGGGTGACAGGGGCTACACCTTC. This gives the protein CASGGDRGYTF.

This clonotype was seen repeatedly, ten times or more. The V gene is TRBV7-2, the J gene TRBJ2-2; D unclear. Trimming cost V 0 bases and J 5 bases, with 4 bases left between them. CDR3 length: 13 residues. Germline V gene lookup returns CDR1 SGHTA and CDR2 FQGNSA. The CDR3 bases are TGTGCCAGCAGCTTAGCGCGGACCGGGGAGCTGTTTTTT. Translation gives CASSLARTGELFF.

This clonotype has a handful of counts. The gene calls are TRBV28 and TRBJ1-5; no clear D. Trimming shortened V by 3 bases and J by 9 bases, and 9 bases separated the two germline ends. CDR3 size: 12 residues. Germline V gene data show CDR1 as MDHEN and CDR2 as SYDVKM. The CDR3 loop is CASSFPGRPQHF. As DNA, the CDR3 is TGTGCCAGCAGTTTCCCAGGAAGGCCCCAGCATTTT.

The CDR3: CSAAGRAETQYF. CDR3 sequence (DNA): TGCAGTGCTGCTGGGCGGGCAGAGACCCAGTACTTC. This sequence joins TRBV20-1 and TRBJ2-5; tentative D call: TRBD2 (5 bases). Trimming removed 5 bases from V and 4 bases from J, with 11 bases in between. The CDR3 extends over 12 amino acids. CDR1 is DFQATT and CDR2 is SNEGSKA in the germline V gene (reference sequence).

This clonotype was seen a few times. This sequence joins TRBV11-2 and TRBJ2-1; 8 nucleotides agree with TRBD2. J gave up 6 bases and V 3 bases, and 7 bases lay outside the gene matches. Germline CDR1 is SGHAT and CDR2 is FQNNGV. This CDR3 comprises 15 residues. The DNA of the CDR3 is TGTGCCAGCAGCTTGAGCGGGAGCCAGGTCAATGAGCAGTTCTTC. This encodes CASSLSGSQVNEQFF.

There are many counts of this clonotype. The chain links TRBV12-3 or TRBV12-4 to TRBJ2-1, with 7 nucleotides matching TRBD2. Trimming removed 7 bases from V and 7 bases from J; junction bases left unmatched: 7. This CDR3 region has 13 residues. In DNA form, the CDR3 reads TGTGCCAGCAAAATCCGGGAGGTTAATGAGCAGTTCTTC. This encodes CASKIREVNEQFF.

V is TRBV6-1 and J is TRBJ2-1; 7 nucleotides agree with TRBD2. CDR1 and CDR2 (germline): MNHNS, SASEGT. This CDR3 region has 15 residues. The J segment lost 8 bases and the V segment lost 6 bases, leaving 13 bases of the junction unmatched. The CDR3 loop is CASRRTSRGSYEQFF. In DNA form, the CDR3 reads TGTGCCAGCAGGAGGACTAGTCGTGGGAGCTATGAGCAGTTCTTC.

This clonotype has a handful of counts. The gene calls are TRBV2 and TRBJ1-5; perhaps TRBD1 as D (6 bases). Germline lookup yields CDR1 SNHLY and CDR2 FYNNEI. Between the trimmed V and J ends, which lost 5 bases and 5 bases, there was a span of 10 bases. This CDR3 comprises 13 residues. The CDR3 loop reads CASSWGLDQPQHF. The CDR3 DNA is TGTGCCAGCAGTTGGGGGCTGGATCAGCCCCAGCATTTT.

This clonotype was found many times. The V call is TRBV4-1, the J call TRBJ1-1; D is ambiguous. This CDR3 region has 14 residues. The V gene lost 1 base and the J gene lost 6 bases, with 12 bases spanning the gap. Germline loops: CDR1 MGHRA, CDR2 YSYEKL. CDR3 protein: CASSQGGFVAEAFF. Written as DNA, the CDR3 is TGCGCCAGCAGCCAAGGGGGTTTTGTGGCTGAAGCTTTCTTT.

The chain couples TRBV6-2 or TRBV6-3 to TRBJ2-1; 8 positions agree with TRBD2. Germline assignment: CDR1 MNHEY and CDR2 SVGEGT. The V segment lost 2 bases and the J segment 1 base; nucleotides outside the gene matches: 7. This CDR3 spans 17 amino acids. DNA for the CDR3: TGTGCCAGCAGTTACGCCCGGGGGGGAGGGTCCTACAATGAGCAGTTCTTC. Protein sequence: CASSYARGGGSYNEQFF.